This TCR beta chain was recorded in a study of T-cell memory formation after mild COVID-19. Study-wide results and caveats: Mainly in CM and EM were contracting CD4+ clones; CD8+ were in EMRA.

CDR1 is SGHTA, CDR2 FQGNSA, per germline. The CDR3 is 14 amino acids. V lost 6 bases and J 2 bases, leaving 12 bases between the germline ends. TCRdb ran MiXCR on the 5' RACE reads and lists one entry per CDR3 protein. The data show some 57,000 distinct CDR3 sequences, 12% seen once. Points on this clonotype: The antigen remains undetermined.

The sequencing input was PBMCs or a T cell subset sorted from them (not recorded which). The rearrangement joins TRBV7-2 to TRBJ2-3, with D unclear. The sequence was obtained from a man aged 18 to 29 who had mild COVID-19 (a few samples of this study predate the infection). Cell type and time point are not known. CDR3 sequence (DNA): TGTGCCAGCAGACACCCCTCACACACAGATACGCAGTATTTT. Amino acid sequence: CASRHPSHTDTQYF.